The 28 T cell receptor beta chains below come from one sample, sequenced in a study of tumor-infiltrating lymphocytes in primary liver carcinoma. Blood RNA was derived from unsorted whole blood, and germline DNA was extracted too. Total RNA amounting to 450 to 550 ng was the source from which TCR beta cDNA was made with a constant-region primer. Nested multiplex PCR, run for three rounds with slightly modified ARM-PCR, yielded TCR beta libraries. It was with TRBV1-TRBV30 forward primers and a C-beta reverse primer that the first two PCR rounds were run, at approximately 9 cycles each. Using its own MiXCR run on the multiplex PCR reads, TCRdb lists one record per CDR3 protein. The profile covers about 350,000 distinct CDR3 sequences, with 65% appearing a single time and roughly 6% taken by the ten largest. The sample was peripheral blood. The receptors originated from a middle-aged man with primary liver carcinoma and hepatitis B virus infection.

In regard to this clonotype: A read error may produce the germline difference seen at one junction end. J is TRBJ1-5 and V is TRBV5-1; unclear D gene. The CDR3 consists of 15 residues. The V gene's germline CDR1 is SGHRS and CDR2 YFSETQ. CDR3 sequence reads: CASSLAPGSNQLQHF. The CDR3 nucleotides read TGCGCCAGCAGCTTAGCACCGGGTAGCAATCAGCTCCAGCATTTT.

This clonotype was detected a few times. This chain connects TRBV7-9 to TRBJ2-5, with D tentatively TRBD2 (6 bases). Germline CDR1 and CDR2: SEHNR and FQNEAQ (reference sequence). The CDR3 totals 14 residues. Trimming removed 3 bases from V and 3 bases from J, with 11 bases in between. The CDR3 is CASSFLGGEETQYF. The CDR3 bases are TGTGCCAGCAGCTTTCTAGGAGGGGAAGAGACCCAGTACTTC.

As to this clonotype: Possible read error: a much larger clone is one base away. This rearrangement joins TRBV6-1 to TRBJ2-5; TRBD2 matches at 12 bases. The CDR3 is made up of 15 amino acids. Germline V gene sequence: CDR1 MNHNS, CDR2 SASEGT. The CDR3 DNA is TGTGCCAGCACCAGACTAGCGGGAGATCTAGAGACCCAGAACTTC. This gives the protein CASTRLAGDLETQNF.

This clonotype was seen many times. The chain has TRBV6-1 and TRBJ1-1; 8 bases match TRBD1. The CDR3 consists of 19 residues. Germline trimming cut 0 bases from V and 5 bases from J; bases unmatched to any gene: 17. The germline CDR1 and CDR2 sequences are MNHNS and SASEGT. The CDR3 DNA reads as TGTGCCAGCAGTGAAGCCATTTCCCCTTGGCAGGGGGCGAGGACTGAAGCTTTCTTT. Its protein is CASSEAISPWQGARTEAFF.

With respect to this clonotype: The CDR3 end shows no conserved phenylalanine or tryptophan, and so a read error is likely. CDR3 DNA sequence: TGTGCCAGCAGCTTATACGGGCAGACCCAGTACCTC. This translates into CASSLYGQTQYL. This chain links TRBV11-2 with TRBJ2-5; unclear D gene. V lost 2 bases to trimming and J lost 6 bases, with 7 bases between them. Germline CDR1 and CDR2: SGHAT and FQNNGV. The CDR3 runs 12 residues.

Points on this clonotype: This sequence may be a read error, since a much larger clone differs from it by one base. The rearrangement joins TRBV4-2 to TRBJ1-6; D possibly corresponds to TRBD1 (6 bases). The CDR3 runs 14 residues. V was pared by 5 bases and J by 10 bases, with 15 bases between. Germline V gene data show CDR1 as LGHNA and CDR2 as YNFKEQ. CDR3 residues: CASSGGQCGSPLHF. The DNA for the CDR3 is TGTGCCAGCAGCGGGGGGCAGTGTGGATCACCCCTCCACTTT.

This clonotype occurred many times. The rearrangement joins TRBV6-2 or TRBV6-3 to TRBJ1-1; 7 nucleotides align to TRBD1. The CDR3 totals 16 residues. V was clipped by 0 bases and J by 2 bases; unmatched bases: 6. CDR1 is MNHEY, CDR2 SVGEGT, per germline. The DNA for the CDR3 is TGTGCCAGCAGTTACTCTCAGGGGGAATTTAACACTGAAGCTTTCTTT. Amino acid sequence: CASSYSQGEFNTEAFF.

As regards this clonotype: A much larger clone differs by one base, so this may be a read error. Likely a read error: the CDR3 ends without its conserved phenylalanine or tryptophan. The chain links TRBV6-6 to TRBJ1-1, with D possibly TRBD1 on 5 matching bases. CDR1 and CDR2 (germline): MNHNY, SVGAGI (reference sequence). Trimming pared 7 bases from V and 3 bases from J, leaving 12 bases between. The CDR3 has 13 residues. The CDR3 region has the DNA TGTGCCAGCACCTCGAGGGGCGACACTGAAGCTTTCTGT. Protein: CASTSRGDTEAFC.

As concerns this clonotype: Germline and junction disagree at one end, which may indicate a read error. The rearrangement joins TRBV11-2 to TRBJ1-4; D is uncertain. This CDR3 is 17 amino acids long. The germline CDR1 and CDR2 sequences are SGHAT and FQNNGV. The CDR3, as DNA: TGTGTCAGCAGCCCAAGCTCAGATAGGCTGGCTAATGAAAAACTGTTTTTT. It translates to CVSSPSSDRLANEKLFF.

J is TRBJ1-2 and V is TRBV30; 8 bases fit TRBD1. Germline V CDR1 and CDR2: GTSNPN, SVGIG (reference sequence). Germline trimming cut 1 base from V and 6 bases from J; bases unmatched to any gene: 7. The CDR3 sequence is 14 residues long. The CDR3 region has the DNA TGTGCCTGGAGTGCCCATCGGACAGGGCATGGCTACACCTTC. Translating gives CAWSAHRTGHGYTF.

Of note for this clonotype: This may be a read error: a much more frequent sequence differs by one nucleotide. Since no conserved phenylalanine or tryptophan closes the CDR3, a read error is the likely cause. The V and J genes are TRBV6-5 and TRBJ2-3, with 7 bases that match TRBD1. The CDR3 runs to 14 residues. The germline V gene has CDR1 MNHEY and CDR2 SVGAGI. Trimming removed 5 bases from V and 3 bases from J; junction bases left unmatched: 5. In DNA, the CDR3 is TGTGCCAGCAGTCCACCACAGGGGACAGATACGCAGTATTCT. This translates into CASSPPQGTDTQYS.

This clonotype occurred many times. The DNA for the CDR3 is TGTGCCAGCAGCCCCTCGATGGGCGCGATTTCCTACAATGAGCAGTTCTTC. It yields the protein CASSPSMGAISYNEQFF. The V call is TRBV11-3, the J call TRBJ2-1; no definite D call. Germline CDR1 is SGHNT and CDR2 is YENEEA. V was cut by 5 bases and J by 1 base, with 18 bases left in between. This CDR3 has 17 amino acids.

A note on this clonotype: One base away lies a much larger clone, so this may be a sequencing read error. V usage is TRBV6-1 and J usage is TRBJ2-7, with TRBD1 matching 12 bases. Germline CDR1 reads MNHNS; CDR2 reads SASEGT. Germline trimming cut 6 bases from V and 7 bases from J; bases unmatched to any gene: 10. The length of the CDR3 is 15 residues. CDR3 coding DNA: TGTGCCAGCAGAATCCCGGGACAGGGGGCAAGAGAGCAGTACTTC. Translating gives CASRIPGQGAREQYF.

J is TRBJ2-1 and V is TRBV5-1; TRBD2 matches 8 bases. There are 14 residues in the CDR3. Germline lookup yields CDR1 SGHRS and CDR2 YFSETQ. The V gene end was trimmed by 2 bases and the J gene end by 6 bases; junction bases not matched to a gene: 4. The CDR3 is CASSLIAGSNEQFF. The DNA of the CDR3 is TGCGCCAGCAGCTTAATAGCGGGAAGCAATGAGCAGTTCTTC.

This clonotype was observed many times. This rearrangement joins TRBV7-8 to TRBJ2-7; 9 nucleotides align to TRBD1. The V gene end was trimmed by 6 bases and the J gene end by 7 bases; junction bases not matched to a gene: 7. Germline V gives CDR1 SGHVS, CDR2 FQNEAQ. The CDR3 has 13 residues. Written as DNA, the CDR3 is TGTGCCAGCAGTCTTACAGGGGGCAGGGAGCAGTACTTC. Translation gives CASSLTGGREQYF. Based on the CDR3 plus reference TRBV7-8 and TRBJ2-7, the full variable domain is GAGVSQSPRYKVAKRGQDVALRCDPISGHVSLFWYQQALGQGPEFLTYFQNEAQLDKSGLPSDRFFAERPEGSVSTLKIQRTQQEDSAVYLCASSLTGGREQYFGPGTRLTVT.

On this clonotype: This may be a read error, as it is one base from a much larger clone. Written as DNA, the CDR3 is TGCGCCAGCAGTGATTCGGGAAGGAACTACGAGCAGTACTTC. Translation: CASSDSGRNYEQYF. The chain links TRBV10-2 to TRBJ2-7, with D perhaps TRBD2 (5 bases). The CDR3 has 14 amino acids. Germline V gene lookup returns CDR1 WSHSY and CDR2 SAAADI. Trimming stripped 3 bases from V and 3 bases from J, with 12 bases between.

Worth noting for this clonotype: Compared with germline, one end of the junction differs, possibly owing to a read error. This chain joins TRBV7-9 and TRBJ2-7; D is possibly TRBD2 (5 bases). The CDR3 has 11 amino acids. CDR1 is SEHNR, CDR2 FQNEAQ, per germline (reference sequence). CDR3 sequence reads: CASSSLWEHYF. The CDR3 DNA reads as TGTGCCAGCAGCTCCCTCTGGGAGCACTACTTC.

A remark on this clonotype: Germline and junction disagree at one end, which may indicate a read error. The chain has TRBV6-6 and TRBJ2-2; the D is unclear. CDR1 and CDR2 from the germline V gene are MNHNY and SVGAGI (reference sequence). The CDR3 sequence is 16 residues long. The CDR3 coding sequence is TGTGCCAGCAGGAAGCTTGGTACGGCGAACACCCGGGAGCTGTTTTTT. Its translation is CASRKLGTANTRELFF.

Regarding this clonotype: One end of the junction fails to match germline, which may point to a read error. This chain connects TRBV12-3 or TRBV12-4 to TRBJ2-7; 10 positions agree with TRBD2. The CDR3 contains 18 residues. The CDR3 region is CANSKGPGHSGRGYEHYF. The CDR3 coding sequence is TGTGCCAACAGTAAAGGGCCCGGTCACAGCGGGAGGGGGTACGAGCACTACTTC.

As to this clonotype: One end of the junction is discordant with germline, which a read error may explain. CDR3 coding DNA: TGTGCCAGTAGCTCGGCGCCTACGGAGACCCAGTACTTC. This translates into CASSSAPTETQYF. This rearrangement joins TRBV5-4 to TRBJ2-5; D gene ambiguous. The length of the CDR3 is 13 residues. CDR1 SGHNT and CDR2 YYREEE come from the germline V gene (reference sequence).

This rearrangement joins TRBV5-1 to TRBJ2-5; 8 positions match TRBD1. The CDR3 sequence is 15 residues long. The J segment lost 2 bases and the V segment lost 7 bases, leaving 10 bases of the junction unmatched. From germline, CDR1 is SGHRS and CDR2 YFSETQ. The CDR3 DNA sequence: TGCGCCAGCGCCAAAGACGGACAGGGACAAGAGACCCAGTACTTC. It specifies CASAKDGQGQETQYF.

As regards this clonotype: A much more abundant neighbour one base away suggests this may be a read error. The rearrangement joins TRBV10-3 to TRBJ2-2; 9 bases agree with TRBD1. The germline V gene encodes CDR1 ENHRY and CDR2 SYGVKD. The CDR3 consists of 15 residues. V lost 7 bases, J lost 2 bases, and 5 bases stayed unmatched. This chain's CDR3 is CAINQDRGNTGELFF. Written as DNA, the CDR3 is TGTGCCATCAATCAGGACAGGGGTAACACCGGGGAGCTGTTTTTT.

On this clonotype itself: A much larger clone differs by one base, so this may be a read error. V and J are TRBV4-1 and TRBJ2-7, with D possibly TRBD1 on 5 matching bases. Germline V CDR1 and CDR2: MGHRA, YSYEKL. This CDR3 spans 16 amino acids. V was trimmed by 1 base and J by 2 bases, leaving 15 bases between them. CDR3 region: CASSQAPGNPPYEQYF. The DNA of the CDR3 is TGCGCCAGCAGCCAAGCACCAGGGAACCCTCCCTACGAGCAGTACTTC.

The CDR3 spells CAWSVSGWANSYEQYF. Here the CDR3 DNA reads TGTGCCTGGAGTGTTTCTGGTTGGGCGAACTCCTACGAGCAGTACTTC. The V call is TRBV30, the J call TRBJ2-7; D gene ambiguous. Trimming shortened V by 0 bases and J by 0 bases, and 15 bases separated the two germline ends. This CDR3 is built from 16 residues. Germline CDR1 is GTSNPN and CDR2 is SVGIG (reference sequence).

Worth noting for this clonotype: No conserved phenylalanine or tryptophan is present at the end of the CDR3, so a read error is the likely explanation. The CDR3 spells CAYATRFQETQYS. The CDR3 DNA reads TGTGCCTATGCTACTAGGTTCCAGGAGACCCAGTACTCA. The chain has TRBV11-3 and TRBJ2-5, with a tentative D call TRBD2 (5 bases). V was pared by 11 bases and J by 5 bases, with 18 bases between. This CDR3 is built from 13 residues. Germline-derived CDR1 and CDR2 are SGHNT and YENEEA.

This clonotype was detected once. A junction boundary mismatches the germline segment, possibly from a read error. The J gene is TRBJ2-7, the V gene TRBV5-1; D is uncertain. The CDR3 is 14 residues long. The V gene's germline CDR1 is SGHRS and CDR2 YFSETQ. In nucleotides, the CDR3 is TGCGCCAGCAACTTGGGCGGAGCATCCTACGAGCAGTACTTC. Protein: CASNLGGASYEQYF.

As regards this clonotype: One junction end does not reproduce the germline sequence, and a read error may be involved. The CDR3 sequence is CASSVLVGGPTGELFF. The CDR3, as DNA: TGTGCCAGCAGCGTCCTAGTGGGAGGGCCCACCGGGGAGTTGTTTTTT. The chain couples TRBV11-2 to TRBJ2-2; 7 bases are a match to TRBD2. CDR1 and CDR2 from the germline V gene are SGHAT and FQNNGV. The CDR3 contains 16 residues.

As to this clonotype: The germline gene is not matched at one end of the junction; a read error may be the cause. This chain joins TRBV6-2 or TRBV6-3 and TRBJ2-7; TRBD2 matches 14 bases. CDR3 length: 18 residues. CDR1 and CDR2 from the germline V gene are MNHEY and SVGEGT. In DNA, the CDR3 is TGTGCCAGTAGCCAACGGACTAGCGGGAGGAAACCTGACTACGAGCGGTACTTC. Protein: CASSQRTSGRKPDYERYF.